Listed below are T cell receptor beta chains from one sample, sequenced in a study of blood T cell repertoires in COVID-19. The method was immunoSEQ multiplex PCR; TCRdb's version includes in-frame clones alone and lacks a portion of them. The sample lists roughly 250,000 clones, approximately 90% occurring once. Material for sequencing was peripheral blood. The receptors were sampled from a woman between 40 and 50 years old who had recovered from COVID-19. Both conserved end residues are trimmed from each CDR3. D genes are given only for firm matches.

cdr3_aa: ASSSGTWSVD
d_call: -
v_call: TRBV28

cdr3_aa: ASSIPGQGISPLH
d_call: TRBD1
v_call: TRBV19

cdr3_aa: ASSFRSTGELF
d_call: -
v_call: TRBV11-3

cdr3_aa: ASSASTEETQY
d_call: -
v_call: TRBV12-3/TRBV12-4

cdr3_aa: ASSGTVGQPQH
d_call: -
v_call: TRBV27

cdr3_aa: ASSEGTGIGQPQH
d_call: TRBD1
v_call: TRBV25-1

cdr3_aa: ASSTGFGGNIQY
d_call: -
v_call: TRBV28

cdr3_aa: ASSPFERNQPQH
d_call: -
v_call: TRBV7-8

cdr3_aa: ASSSRDSQPQH
d_call: -
v_call: TRBV6-5

cdr3_aa: ASGTDRDSPLH
d_call: TRBD1
v_call: TRBV19

cdr3_aa: ATSGSHTTLWNTGELF
d_call: -
v_call: TRBV24-1

cdr3_aa: ARQLYNEQF
d_call: -
v_call: TRBV2

cdr3_aa: ASSFSQNNEKLF
d_call: -
v_call: TRBV5-1

cdr3_aa: ASPDPEQLAGVPSNTGELF
d_call: -
v_call: TRBV21-1

cdr3_aa: AWSRVAGANVLT
d_call: -
v_call: TRBV30

cdr3_aa: ASSLGRRGSYNSPLH
d_call: -
v_call: TRBV7-8

cdr3_aa: ASSPWTANTEAF
d_call: -
v_call: TRBV11-3

cdr3_aa: ASSDDRGGNIQY
d_call: TRBD1
v_call: TRBV27

cdr3_aa: ASTPTGSSYEQY
d_call: TRBD1
v_call: TRBV6-5

cdr3_aa: ASGAPGQSNYGYT
d_call: TRBD1
v_call: TRBV12-5

cdr3_aa: ASSRTNSGQTSGANVLT
d_call: -
v_call: TRBV4-1

cdr3_aa: ASSPLRAGGNTEAF
d_call: TRBD1
v_call: TRBV18

cdr3_aa: ASSSTGGDFNT
d_call: TRBD1
v_call: TRBV18

cdr3_aa: ASQERGPPYEQY
d_call: TRBD1
v_call: TRBV6-5

cdr3_aa: ASSSQAGLNEQY
d_call: TRBD2
v_call: TRBV7-8

cdr3_aa: ASSPDSQYLQETQY
d_call: -
v_call: TRBV11-2

cdr3_aa: ASSLLGQGHYEQY
d_call: TRBD1
v_call: TRBV5-1

cdr3_aa: ASSPGSGGRNIQY
d_call: TRBD2
v_call: TRBV6-5

cdr3_aa: ASSQRASGPNTGELF
d_call: TRBD2
v_call: TRBV4-3

cdr3_aa: ASSISGFNSPLH
d_call: -
v_call: TRBV19

cdr3_aa: ASSTDSNIQY
d_call: -
v_call: TRBV5-1

cdr3_aa: ASSQPDRESPYEQY
d_call: TRBD1
v_call: TRBV4-3

cdr3_aa: ASTGGTVRTDTQY
d_call: -
v_call: TRBV6-5

cdr3_aa: AIRGQGREETQY
d_call: TRBD1
v_call: TRBV10-3

cdr3_aa: ASSQEEREALYNEQF
d_call: -
v_call: TRBV3-1/TRBV3-2

cdr3_aa: ASSQAGGGLGETQY
d_call: TRBD2
v_call: TRBV14

cdr3_aa: ASSIGTSGTYEQY
d_call: TRBD2
v_call: TRBV19

cdr3_aa: ASSPSGSQTEQY
d_call: -
v_call: TRBV18

cdr3_aa: ASSAYSEQY
d_call: -
v_call: TRBV7-9